The present TCR beta chain was sequenced within a study of T cell responses to AZD1222 COVID-19 vaccine. The study, taken as a whole, reports: CD4 TCRs linked to vaccination spanned spike, dominating at 160-218 and 743-854. Females outnumbered males among donors, who were mostly white British; clonal diversity was possibly underestimated.

This CDR3 is 15 amino acids long. V dropped 3 bases and J dropped 4 bases, with 13 bases sitting between them. Germline V gene lookup returns CDR1 MGHRA and CDR2 YSYEKL. As regards this clone: Its cognate antigen is unknown.

The table came from immunoSEQ multiplex PCR; TCRdb's copy has only in-frame clones and leaves some out. The sample lists approximately 150,000 clones; roughly 86% were seen once. This TCR derives from an adult who received the MenACWY meningococcal vaccine as a control. The chain employs TRBV4-1 and TRBJ1-3, with TRBD1 as a possible D gene (5 bases). The input for sequencing was peripheral blood, taken 28 days after the second dose of the MenACWY control vaccine. The CDR3 protein is CASSHPPHRGNTIYF. The CDR3 DNA reads as TGCGCCAGCAGCCACCCTCCTCACAGGGGAAACACCATATATTTT.